Listed below are T cell receptor beta chains from one sample, sequenced in a study of blood T cell repertoires in COVID-19. Libraries were prepared by immunoSEQ multiplex PCR; TCRdb keeps only in-frame clonotypes and omits some of them. This sample yields 200,000 to 250,000 clones, of which about 80% are seen a single time; around 2% belongs to the top ten. The source material was peripheral blood. These TCRs come from a woman aged 55-75 years with acute or convalescent COVID-19. CDR3s include the opening cysteine and the closing phenylalanine or tryptophan.

TRBV27	TRBJ2-7	CASSIGQSRYHEQYF
TRBV6-1	TRBJ1-4	CASSAPDRPLATNEKLFF
TRBV7-3	TRBJ1-2	CASSLGPQGSGYTF
TRBV27	TRBJ1-2	CASRRGGGYGYTF
TRBV10-2	TRBJ2-1	CASSDPGKPTSSYNEQFF
TRBV13	TRBJ1-1	CASSLKMDREAFF
TRBV15	TRBJ2-1	CATSRGLAGYNEQFF
TRBV4-3	TRBJ1-2	CASSPTDFWLNGYTF
TRBV2	TRBJ2-7	CASSADRSYEQYF
TRBV2	TRBJ2-6	CASSESAVASGANVLTF
TRBV4-1	TRBJ1-1	CASSQKTGVNTEAFF
TRBV24-1	TRBJ2-3	CATSEPSGQGRDTQYF
TRBV3-1/TRBV3-2	TRBJ1-5	CASSQGTGANQPQHF
TRBV29-1	TRBJ2-5	CSVDLASGAQYF
TRBV7-9	TRBJ2-7	CASSSSGGVISYEQYF
TRBV7-2	TRBJ1-4	CASSLRPPKGATNEKLFF
TRBV4-3	TRBJ1-2	CASSQGAGTGLNYGYTF
TRBV18	TRBJ2-5	CASSPPPSGIQETQYF
TRBV7-7	TRBJ2-7	CASSLGAGSSGYEQYF
TRBV5-1	TRBJ2-5	CASTREQGETQYF
TRBV5-1	TRBJ2-5	CASSQSGISQYF
TRBV9	TRBJ1-1	CASSAGTLNTEAFF
TRBV3-1/TRBV3-2	TRBJ2-2	CASSWGQGSTGELFF
TRBV7-3	TRBJ2-5	CASSLHSTSGEGTQYF
TRBV5-4	TRBJ1-1	CASSLGGRVGTEAFF
TRBV29-1	TRBJ2-5	CSVTPDNQETQYF
TRBV28	TRBJ1-6	CASSSPGLETSPLHF
TRBV19	TRBJ2-7	CASSMSAGVNEQYF
TRBV20-1	TRBJ2-7	CSASFRGRNEQYF
TRBV13	TRBJ2-7	CASSHHGGAAYEQYF
TRBV4-1	TRBJ2-2	CASSQAPLAGVHTGELFF
TRBV6-4	TRBJ1-2	CASRSNRGEQGYTF
TRBV5-4	TRBJ1-3	CASSEARDRSSGNTIYF
TRBV7-9	TRBJ1-2	CASSGGTVLGYTF
TRBV2	TRBJ2-7	CASSHRGSGGTYEQYF
TRBV15	TRBJ1-1	CATSRGQGKRAEAFF
TRBV4-1	TRBJ1-1	CASSQDSGITEAFF
TRBV20-1	TRBJ2-1	CSASRGGSYNEQFF
TRBV12-3/TRBV12-4	TRBJ2-1	CASSERTEQFF
TRBV9	TRBJ2-1	CASSRSGGAYNEQFF
TRBV19	TRBJ2-1	CASRSGTGSVNEQFF